The present TCR beta chain was sequenced within a study of blood T cell repertoires in COVID-19 (dated by TCRdb to about 2020). In terms of the full investigation: Samples covering the acute and convalescent phases of COVID-19 were provided by collaborators in the United States, Italy and Spain. The prospective study material was composed of cDNA or gDNA derived from T cells, B-cell-depleted T cells, or PBMCs. Subjects who had been exposed to COVID-19, were actively infected with it, or had recovered from it provided the deeply sampled blood TCRbeta repertoires that made up the dataset. The repertoires were released in a freely available public database meant as a resource for research on the immune response to SARS-CoV-2. Samples were obtained from the ongoing ImmuneRACE study (first 160 participants) and from 1,254 subjects provided by 6 global collaborators. A de-identified subject ID, COVID-19 status, age in years and sex were almost always included in the sample metadata. Where available, HLA class I and class II types were taken from metadata supplied by the sample provider and were not determined by assay-based typing.

This clone was seen a single time. It has no known antigen specificity. The sample holds no much larger clone one base away, and base qualities are not on file. The CDR3 runs 13 amino acids, cysteine and phenylalanine included. The kept DNA is CDR3 alone, 39 bases in frame from the first base. CDR1 and CDR2 (LGHDT, YNNKEL) derive from the germline V gene (reference sequence). Trimming costs V 3 bases and J 2 bases, and their ends lie 7 bases apart. TCRbeta CDR3 regions were amplified from genomic DNA by means of the immunoSEQ Assay, a bias-controlled multiplex PCR. The paper's data handling went like this. The number of nucleated cells in each sample was estimated from the amplification of reference gene primers within the assay. To quantify the absolute abundance of each unique TCRbeta CDR3 rearrangement, sequence reads were collapsed and filtered. For each sample, productive Simpson clonality was calculated by taking the square root of Simpson's diversity index across productive rearrangements. Drawn from immuneACCESS, this table holds only the in-frame rearrangements with V and J called that TCRdb kept. Clones are partly lost; checked studies trace under half to an unresolved V gene and leave the rest unexplained. The V and J calls and the clone size are those of that table, but D and trimming were determined from the DNA. For this sample there are approximately 99,000 clones; about four fifths appear just once. Of the sample, 15% to 20% falls within the top ten clones.

General study outcomes and caveats: The quantity of clinical and demographic metadata differed by source and by participant and was supplied without curation.

Collaborating institutions collected whole blood in K2EDTA tubes following their own protocols. Collaborator samples were shipped for TCRbeta analysis as frozen whole blood, isolated PBMCs, or DNA extracted from either sample type. The sequence links TRBV3-1 (or the pseudogene TRBV3-2) to TRBJ1-2, with no D gene named confidently. What was sequenced was peripheral blood. The TCR sequence derives from a woman of 80 years or more with active or convalescent COVID-19. The CDR3 region: CASSQRINYGYTF. At the DNA level, the sequence is TGTGCCAGCAGCCAGAGAATCAACTATGGCTACACCTTC.